The 30 T cell receptor beta chains reported below all come from one sample, sequenced in a study of PD-1 blockade in classical Hodgkin lymphoma. Only in-frame clones appear in the TCRdb table, and some are missing; sequencing was by immunoSEQ multiplex PCR. The sample carries about 61,000 clones, about 85% recorded once. Sample time point: cycle 4 day 1 (C4D1), after more than five weeks of nivolumab. After autologous stem cell transplantation all patients relapsed, and prior brentuximab vedotin exposure differed between cohorts. The sequenced sample was peripheral blood mononuclear cells (PBMCs), obtained before the fourth cycle of nivolumab. The receptor source for this set is a human donor with classical Hodgkin lymphoma.

The CDR3 protein is CASRTQGLGAFF. CDR3 in DNA: TGTGCCAGCAGAACCCAGGGGCTTGGGGCTTTCTTT. The V gene is TRBV6-6, the J gene TRBJ1-1; D perhaps matches TRBD1 (6 bases). V was pared by 6 bases and J by 11 bases, with 16 bases between. Per the germline V gene, CDR1 is MNHNY and CDR2 is SVGAGI (reference sequence). This CDR3 contains 12 residues.

The chain employs TRBV5-4 and TRBJ2-2, with 10 bases that match TRBD1. The CDR3 loop spans 16 amino acids. In germline, CDR1 is SGHNT, CDR2 YYREEE (reference sequence). Trimming took 4 bases from V and 4 from J; bases not matched to a gene: 7. The CDR3 spells CASSRPGTGVTGELFF. CDR3 in DNA: TGTGCCAGCAGCCGCCCTGGGACAGGGGTCACCGGGGAGCTGTTTTTT.

This rearrangement joins TRBV7-8 to TRBJ1-2; D may be TRBD1 (5 bases). CDR1 and CDR2 from the germline V gene are SGHVS and FQNEAQ. V was clipped by 3 bases and J by 3 bases, with 8 bases between them. The CDR3 spans 13 residues. CDR3 nucleotide sequence: TGTGCCAGCAGCTTGACAGCTGACTATGGCTACACCTTC. Its protein is CASSLTADYGYTF.

This clone showed up just once. The rearrangement joins TRBV7-2 to TRBJ2-2; D is unclear. The CDR3 spans 15 residues. Deletions cut 1 base from V and 6 bases from J, with 12 bases between. Germline V CDR1 and CDR2: SGHTA, FQGNSA. The CDR3 DNA sequence: TGTGCCAGCAGCTTAGGGGCCGGGCTGCCCGGGGAGCTGTTTTTT. As protein: CASSLGAGLPGELFF.

The chain uses TRBV5-1 and TRBJ2-3; D ambiguous. Per the germline V gene, CDR1 is SGHRS and CDR2 is YFSETQ. The CDR3 totals 13 residues. With 5 bases removed from V and 3 bases from J, the gap between germline ends came to 10 bases. As DNA, the CDR3 is TGCGCCAGCAGGCCCCCCCCGACAGATACGCAGTATTTT. Protein sequence: CASRPPPTDTQYF.

This clone was picked up a small number of times. The chain carries TRBV28 and TRBJ1-1, with a tentative D call TRBD1 (5 bases). Germline CDR1 and CDR2: MDHEN and SYDVKM. The CDR3 is 13 residues long. The V gene lost 7 bases and the J gene lost 8 bases, with 17 bases spanning the gap. Written as DNA, the CDR3 is TGTGCCAGCACCCGCCGAGGGGCTCACGAAGCTTTCTTT. It specifies CASTRRGAHEAFF.

This chain uses TRBV5-1 with TRBJ1-2; D is unclear. Trimming left V 4 bases short and J 4 bases short, with 17 bases between. The CDR3 extends over 15 amino acids. CDR1 and CDR2 from the germline V gene are SGHRS and YFSETQ. The CDR3 loop is CASSLGNWESYGYTF. CDR3 sequence (DNA): TGCGCCAGCAGCCTAGGGAACTGGGAGAGCTATGGCTACACCTTC.

The V and J genes are TRBV6-4 and TRBJ2-1; 9 bases fit TRBD2. The germline gives CDR1 MRHNA, CDR2 SNTAGT. The CDR3 contains 15 residues. The V segment lost 6 bases and the J segment 6 bases; nucleotides outside the gene matches: 9. The CDR3 DNA is TGTGCCAGCAGGGGGCCAGGGACTAGCCCCAATGAGCAGTTCTTC. Its protein is CASRGPGTSPNEQFF.

The chain has TRBV6-6 and TRBJ2-7; TRBD1 aligns across 8 bases. V shed 7 bases, J shed 1 base, and the junction held 6 bases outside the gene matches. This CDR3 has 14 residues. Per germline, CDR1 MNHNY and CDR2 SVGAGI (reference sequence). The CDR3 loop is CASKAGTGSYEQYF. CDR3 sequence (DNA): TGTGCCAGCAAAGCCGGGACAGGATCCTACGAGCAGTACTTC.

This clone was seen just once. V usage is TRBV9 and J usage is TRBJ2-7, with 7 positions matching TRBD1. The CDR3 loop spans 15 amino acids. From germline, CDR1 is SGDLS and CDR2 YYNGEE. Trimming at V came to 0 bases and at J to 2 bases, leaving 5 bases not matched to a gene. CDR3 loop: CASSVGRDSPYEQYF. CDR3 DNA sequence: TGTGCCAGCAGCGTAGGACGGGACAGCCCCTACGAGCAGTACTTC.

Only one count was recorded for this clone. The chain has TRBV7-3 and TRBJ1-1; no reliable D call. The CDR3 has 12 amino acids. The germline gives CDR1 SGHTA, CDR2 FQGTGA. Trimming pared 3 bases from V and 4 bases from J, leaving 6 bases between. The CDR3 region is CASSFWTTEAFF. The CDR3 bases are TGTGCCAGCAGCTTTTGGACCACTGAAGCTTTCTTT.

This chain connects TRBV28 to TRBJ1-1, with 7 nucleotides matching TRBD1. The CDR3 contains 17 residues. Trimming at V came to 5 bases and at J to 1 base, leaving 13 bases not matched to a gene. The germline V gene has CDR1 MDHEN and CDR2 SYDVKM. The CDR3 coding sequence is TGTGCCAGCAGTCTCCGGGACAGCAAACCTCCGAACACTGAAGCTTTCTTT. Its translation is CASSLRDSKPPNTEAFF.

The chain links TRBV5-1 to TRBJ2-3; D is uncertain. V shed 6 bases and J shed 3 bases, with 8 bases lying between them. Germline CDR1 and CDR2: SGHRS and YFSETQ. CDR3 size: 12 residues. For the CDR3, the DNA is TGCGCCAGCACTGAGTCTACAGATACGCAGTATTTT. Its translation is CASTESTDTQYF.

V is TRBV28 and J is TRBJ1-4; D gene ambiguous. CDR1 and CDR2 from the germline V gene are MDHEN and SYDVKM. V lost 7 bases to trimming and J lost 1 base, with 13 bases between them. CDR3 length: 15 residues. This chain's CDR3 is CASKLAGETNEKLFF. The CDR3 DNA is TGTGCCAGCAAACTGGCAGGCGAAACTAATGAAAAACTGTTTTTT. The complete variable domain, with remaining parts taken from reference TRBV28 and TRBJ1-4, reads DVKVTQSSRYLVKRTGEKVFLECVQDMDHENMFWYRQDPGLGLRLIYFSYDVKMKEKGDIPEGYSVSREKKERFSLILESASTNQTSMYLCASKLAGETNEKLFFGSGTQLSVL.

The chain recombines TRBV4-1 with TRBJ1-1; D not certain. Germline loops: CDR1 MGHRA, CDR2 YSYEKL. The CDR3 is made up of 15 amino acids. V shed 0 bases and J shed 1 base, with 9 bases lying between them. CDR3 in amino acids: CASSQEAGRNTEAFF. CDR3 coding DNA: TGCGCCAGCAGCCAAGAAGCAGGAAGGAACACTGAAGCTTTCTTT.

V and J are TRBV7-6 and TRBJ2-3; 9 positions agree with TRBD1. With 7 bases clipped from V and 7 bases from J, the junction kept 9 bases outside the gene matches. Germline CDR1 SGHVS, CDR2 FNYEAQ. The CDR3 runs 14 residues. The CDR3 DNA is TGTGCCAGCACGCCCGGGACAGGGTTCAATACGCAGTATTTT. Protein: CASTPGTGFNTQYF.

The chain joins TRBV5-1 to TRBJ2-6; no firm D call. V dropped 6 bases and J dropped 0 bases, with 10 bases sitting between them. The CDR3 covers 15 residues. In germline, CDR1 is SGHRS, CDR2 YFSETQ. CDR3 residues: CASNPDPSGANVLTF. CDR3 coding DNA: TGCGCCAGCAACCCCGACCCCTCTGGGGCCAACGTCCTGACTTTC.

The gene calls are TRBV2 and TRBJ1-1; D gene unclear. Per germline, CDR1 SNHLY and CDR2 FYNNEI. V lost 7 bases and J lost 5, with 14 bases in between. This CDR3 has 13 amino acids. The CDR3 DNA reads TGTGCCAGCACCATACCCCAACTTACTGAAGCTTTCTTT. It encodes CASTIPQLTEAFF.

The rearrangement uses TRBV10-3 and TRBJ1-5; 8 nucleotides align to TRBD1. V shed 3 bases and J 3 bases; nucleotides not matched to a gene: 7. The germline V gene has CDR1 ENHRY and CDR2 SYGVKD. This CDR3 contains 16 residues. CDR3 nucleotides: TGTGCCATCAGTGACCCCCAGGACAGGGACAATCAGCCCCAGCATTTT. Translation: CAISDPQDRDNQPQHF.

The chain recombines TRBV7-9 with TRBJ1-2; TRBD1 might be the D (6 bases). V was pared by 2 bases and J by 10 bases, with 23 bases between. Per the germline V gene, CDR1 is SEHNR and CDR2 is FQNEAQ (reference sequence). The CDR3 contains 16 residues. CDR3 residues: CASSLIGGAGTVHYTF. DNA of the CDR3: TGTGCCAGCAGCTTAATCGGGGGGGCAGGGACCGTACACTACACCTTC.

This clone was detected only a few times. V is TRBV2 and J is TRBJ1-6, with D maybe TRBD1 (5 bases). V lost 7 bases and J lost 7, with 14 bases in between. Per germline, CDR1 SNHLY and CDR2 FYNNEI. The CDR3 has 14 amino acids. CDR3 amino acids: CASKPGRLNSPLHF. The DNA of the CDR3 is TGTGCCAGCAAACCGGGACGTTTGAATTCACCCCTCCACTTT.

The V and J genes are TRBV7-9 and TRBJ1-2; no reliable D call. V lost 5 bases to trimming and J lost 8 bases, with 12 bases between them. Germline CDR1 reads SEHNR; CDR2 reads FQNEAQ (reference sequence). The CDR3 is 12 amino acids. CDR3 protein: CASSTEVSGYTF. DNA of the CDR3: TGTGCCAGCAGCACGGAGGTTTCCGGCTACACCTTC.

This chain joins TRBV10-3 and TRBJ2-7; 7 bases agree with TRBD1. The CDR3 length is 15 residues. The V gene's germline CDR1 is ENHRY and CDR2 SYGVKD. Unmatched junction bases numbered 6, after V lost 0 bases and J lost 4 bases. This chain's CDR3 is CAISESDRAWYEQYF. The CDR3 nucleotides read TGTGCCATCAGTGAGTCAGACAGGGCATGGTACGAGCAGTACTTC.

The chain links TRBV5-1 to TRBJ2-3, with 7 nucleotides matching TRBD2. The CDR3 spans 15 residues. Germline CDR1 is SGHRS and CDR2 is YFSETQ. V dropped 2 bases and J dropped 4; count of bases not matched to a gene: 7. CDR3 region: CASSFGGAGSDTQYF. The CDR3 DNA follows: TGCGCCAGCAGCTTTGGTGGAGCGGGGTCAGATACGCAGTATTTT.

In this sample, this clone turned up a few times. The chain joins TRBV4-1 to TRBJ1-1; D unclear. Trimming removed 3 bases at V and 0 bases at J, with 17 bases between. Germline V CDR1 and CDR2: MGHRA, YSYEKL. The length of the CDR3 is 17 residues. The CDR3 region has the DNA TGCGCCAGCAGCCAGATTGATATGGGGATCGTGAACACTGAAGCTTTCTTT. It translates to CASSQIDMGIVNTEAFF.

V and J are TRBV5-1 and TRBJ1-1; maybe TRBD1 (5 bases). The CDR3 has 16 amino acids. V was clipped by 2 bases and J by 0 bases, with 14 bases between them. Looked up from germline, CDR1 is SGHRS and CDR2 is YFSETQ. The CDR3 DNA is TGCGCCAGCAGCTTCGGTCGTGGGGGTTTGAACACTGAAGCTTTCTTT. Protein sequence: CASSFGRGGLNTEAFF.

The V and J genes are TRBV7-2 and TRBJ2-7; D is perhaps TRBD2 (6 bases). V was clipped by 5 bases and J by 7 bases, with 18 bases between them. The CDR3 is 14 residues long. The germline gives CDR1 SGHTA, CDR2 FQGNSA. The CDR3 region is CASSPSLAVREQYF. The CDR3 DNA sequence: TGTGCCAGCAGCCCCTCTTTAGCGGTTAGGGAGCAGTACTTC.

V is TRBV27 and J is TRBJ1-1; D call uncertain. V was shortened by 7 bases and J by 4 bases, with 16 bases between the two germline ends. The germline V gene encodes CDR1 MNHEY and CDR2 SMNVEV (reference sequence). There are 14 residues in the CDR3. The CDR3 loop is CASTPTATGTEAFF. The CDR3 region has the DNA TGTGCCAGCACCCCTACAGCGACGGGCACTGAAGCTTTCTTT.

This clone appeared a single time. This chain joins TRBV28 and TRBJ2-5; D remains unclear. The germline V gene has CDR1 MDHEN and CDR2 SYDVKM. Trimming shortened V by 6 bases and J by 4 bases, and 21 bases separated the two germline ends. This CDR3 is built from 16 residues. CDR3 sequence reads: CASSFAGRSVRETQYF. As DNA, the CDR3 is TGTGCCAGCAGCTTCGCCGGTCGGAGTGTTAGAGAGACCCAGTACTTC.

This chain links TRBV13 with TRBJ2-1, with TRBD2 matching over 13 bases. The length of the CDR3 is 16 residues. Losses at the gene ends were 4 bases for V and 4 bases for J; bases not matched to a gene: 4. Per germline, CDR1 PRHDT and CDR2 FYEKMQ (reference sequence). The CDR3 loop is CASSSPGLAGYNEQFF. The CDR3 DNA is TGTGCCAGCAGCTCGCCGGGACTAGCGGGGTACAATGAGCAGTTCTTC.